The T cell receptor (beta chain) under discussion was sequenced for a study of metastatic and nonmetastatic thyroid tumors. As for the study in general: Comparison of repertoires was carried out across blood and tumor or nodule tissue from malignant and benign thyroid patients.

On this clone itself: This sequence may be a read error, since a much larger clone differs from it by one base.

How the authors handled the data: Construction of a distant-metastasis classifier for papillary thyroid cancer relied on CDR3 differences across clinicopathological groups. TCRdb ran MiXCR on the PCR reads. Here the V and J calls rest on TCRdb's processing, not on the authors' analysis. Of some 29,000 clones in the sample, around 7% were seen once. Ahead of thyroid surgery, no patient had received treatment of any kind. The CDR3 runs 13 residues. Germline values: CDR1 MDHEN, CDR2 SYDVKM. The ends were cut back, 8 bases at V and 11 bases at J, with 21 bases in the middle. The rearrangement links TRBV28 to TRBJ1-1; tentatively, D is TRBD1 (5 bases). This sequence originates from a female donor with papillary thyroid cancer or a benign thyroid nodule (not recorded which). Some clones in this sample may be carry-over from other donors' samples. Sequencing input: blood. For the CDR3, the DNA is TGTGCCAGCCTCTGGAGGGGCAGCCGGTTGGCTTTCTTT. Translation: CASLWRGSRLAFF.